This entry is about one T cell receptor (beta chain). Terminally differentiated effector memory CD45RA+ cells were excluded from the naive CD8 cells, which were CD45RO-negative and positively selected for CCR7. This sample is drawn from a study of shared clonotypes between healthy human individuals. Genomic DNA (from each subset) was split evenly across several immunoSEQ plates. Clones were sequenced by immunoSEQ multiplex PCR, and TCRdb holds only the in-frame ones, with some missing. The profile shows about 2.1 million clones, 93% of them singletons. This CDR3 region has 16 residues. CDR1 and CDR2 from the germline V gene are MNHNS and SASEGT. J gave up 4 bases and V 3 bases, and 8 bases lay outside the gene matches.

The genes are TRBV6-1 and TRBJ2-1; 8 bases align to TRBD2. The receptor was derived from a man aged 18-30 years in good health. Some clones in this sample may be carry-over from other donors' samples. Specimen: naive CD8+ T cells from PBMCs. Here the CDR3 reads CASSEVAGTSYNEQFF. Here the CDR3 DNA reads TGTGCCAGCAGTGAGGTAGCGGGGACTTCATACAATGAGCAGTTCTTC.